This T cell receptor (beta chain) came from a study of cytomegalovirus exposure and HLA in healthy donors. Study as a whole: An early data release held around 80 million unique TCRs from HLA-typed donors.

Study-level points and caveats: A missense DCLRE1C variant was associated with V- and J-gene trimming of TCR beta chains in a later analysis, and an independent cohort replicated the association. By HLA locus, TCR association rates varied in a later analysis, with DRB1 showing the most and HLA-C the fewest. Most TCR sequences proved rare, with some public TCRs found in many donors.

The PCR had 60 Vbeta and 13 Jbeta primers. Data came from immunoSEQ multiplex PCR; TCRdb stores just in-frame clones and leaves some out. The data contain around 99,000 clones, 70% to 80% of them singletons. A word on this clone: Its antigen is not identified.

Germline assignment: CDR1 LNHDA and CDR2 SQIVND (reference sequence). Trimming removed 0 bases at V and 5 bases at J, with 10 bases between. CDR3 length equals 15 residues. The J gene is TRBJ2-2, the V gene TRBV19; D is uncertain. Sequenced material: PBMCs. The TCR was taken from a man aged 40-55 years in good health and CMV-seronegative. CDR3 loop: CASSIDLTGTGELFF. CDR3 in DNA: TGTGCCAGTAGTATAGATCTCACGGGTACCGGGGAGCTGTTTTTT.